This T cell receptor beta chain was documented in a study of cytomegalovirus exposure and HLA in healthy donors. Study summary: The roughly 120 validation repertoires, a later analysis reported, used the same platform as the 700 or so repertoires from the first cohort.

While the first cohort had fewer than 850 subjects, the donors belonged to the separate validation cohort of roughly 130 subjects. Study observations and caveats: According to a subsequent analysis, TCR clusters from the first cohort were inclined to appear together in the 90 to 150 validation repertoires.

To note about this clone: Antigen unknown.

Measured with immunoSEQ multiplex PCR; TCRdb has only the in-frame clones, and not every one. The sample lists about 250,000 clones, just under 90% occurring once. V was shortened by 4 bases and J by 8 bases, with 8 bases between the two germline ends. The CDR3 runs to 11 residues. The chain recombines TRBV23-1 with TRBJ1-2; D not resolved. TRBV23-1 is an open reading frame, and its role is uncertain. This clonotype originated in a man younger than 35 in good health and CMV-seronegative. Specimen: PBMCs. The DNA for the CDR3 is TGCGCCAGCAGTCGGAGTAAGGGCTACACCTTC. Translating it yields CASSRSKGYTF.